This TCR beta chain was identified during a study of blood T cell repertoires in COVID-19. Study at large: PBMCs, B-cell-depleted T cells, or T cells were the source of the cDNA or gDNA that made up the material.

With 0 bases clipped from V and 7 bases from J, the junction kept 7 bases outside the gene matches. Germline V gene data show CDR1 as SGDLS and CDR2 as YYNGEE. The CDR3 contains 14 residues. Generated by immunoSEQ multiplex PCR, the TCRdb table keeps only in-frame clones and is missing some. In the table there are about 47,000 clones, about 88% of which are singletons. Sequenced material: peripheral blood. The genes are TRBV9 and TRBJ2-7; 7 bases map to TRBD2. The receptor's source is a man over 45 with acute or convalescent COVID-19. The CDR3 is CASSVDPMGGEQYF. As DNA, the CDR3 is TGTGCCAGCAGCGTAGATCCCATGGGGGGGGAGCAGTACTTC.